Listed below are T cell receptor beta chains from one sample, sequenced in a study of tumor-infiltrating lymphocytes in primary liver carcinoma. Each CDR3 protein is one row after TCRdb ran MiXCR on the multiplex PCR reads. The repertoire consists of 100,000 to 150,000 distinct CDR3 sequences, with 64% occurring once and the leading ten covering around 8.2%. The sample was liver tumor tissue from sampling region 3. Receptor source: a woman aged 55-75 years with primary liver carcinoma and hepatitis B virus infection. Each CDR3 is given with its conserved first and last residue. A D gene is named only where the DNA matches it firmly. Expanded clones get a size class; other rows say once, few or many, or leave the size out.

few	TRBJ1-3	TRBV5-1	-	TGCGCCAGCAGCCCCTCTGGAAACACCATATATTTT	CASSPSGNTIYF
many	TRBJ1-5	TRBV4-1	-	TGCGCCAGCAGCCGCACCACGGGGGGGAATAGCAATCAGCCCCAGCATTTT	CASSRTTGGNSNQPQHF
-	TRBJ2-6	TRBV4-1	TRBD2	TGCGCCAGCAGCCAACTACTAGCGGCTCCAACATCTGGGGCCAACGTCCTGACTTTC	CASSQLLAAPTSGANVLTF
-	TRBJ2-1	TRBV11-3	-	TGTGCCATCAGCGCCGGACAGGGGGGGCTAGCGGGAGGATTCAGTGAGCAGTTCTTC	CAISAGQGGLAGGFSEQFF
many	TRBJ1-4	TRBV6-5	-	TGTGCCAGCAGGACGGGAAGGAAAAAACTGTTTTTT	CASRTGRKKLFF
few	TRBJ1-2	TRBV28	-	TGTGCCAGCAGTTTTCTCCGGGACAATGCTCTCAGCACCTTC	CASSFLRDNALSTF
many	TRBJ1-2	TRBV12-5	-	TGTGCTAGTGGTTTGGTACGTTCGGGAGGCGGCTACACCTTC	CASGLVRSGGGYTF
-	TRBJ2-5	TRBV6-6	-	TGTGCCAGCAGTATGCGGCCTGGGTCCACAACTACGACCCAGTACTTC	CASSMRPGSTTTTQYF
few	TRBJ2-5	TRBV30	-	TGTGCCTGGAGCCTAGGGGTAGCGCGGGGCCAAGAGACCCAGTACTTC	CAWSLGVARGQETQYF
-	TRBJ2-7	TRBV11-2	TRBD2	TGTGCCAGCAACTTACTAGCGGGAGCCGCCCAACTTTTCTACGAGCAGTACTTC	CASNLLAGAAQLFYEQYF
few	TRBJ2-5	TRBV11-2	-	TGTGCCAGCACCTTAGGGCTAGGAGGGACCCAGTACTTC	CASTLGLGGTQYF
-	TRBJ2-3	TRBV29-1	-	TGCAGCGCTGAAGCTAGGGATCGGGGTAAAGATATGCAGTATTTT	CSAEARDRGKDMQYF
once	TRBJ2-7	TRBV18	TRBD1	TGTGCCAGCTCAGTCGGGACAGTCTACGAGCAGTACTTC	CASSVGTVYEQYF
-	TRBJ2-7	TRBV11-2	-	TGTGCCAGCTGCCATTTAAGTGTGAAAGGGGCCTACGAGCAGTACTTC	CASCHLSVKGAYEQYF
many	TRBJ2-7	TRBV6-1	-	TGTGCCACCCAGGGAACTAGGCCCCCCTACTACGAGCAGTACTTC	CATQGTRPPYYEQYF
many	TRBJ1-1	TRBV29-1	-	TGCAGCGCTTGTACGAACACTGAAGCTTTCTTT	CSACTNTEAFF
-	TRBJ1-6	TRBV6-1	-	TGTGCCAGCAGTGATAAGACGGAGAATTCATCCCTCCACTTC	CASSDKTENSSLHF
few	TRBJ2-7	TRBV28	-	TGTGCCAGCAGATCGAACAGGGCTCTTCCCTACGAGCAGTACTTC	CASRSNRALPYEQYF
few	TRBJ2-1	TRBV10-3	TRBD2	TGTGCCATCAGTGAGTCCCCCGGGACTAGCTCCGGTAATGATCAGTTCTTC	CAISESPGTSSGNDQFF
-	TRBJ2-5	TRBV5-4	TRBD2	TGTGCCAGCATCGGCCGACTAGCGGGAGAAGAGACCCAGCACTTC	CASIGRLAGEETQHF
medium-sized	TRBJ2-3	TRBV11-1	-	TGTGCCAGCAGCTTGGAGAACTCGCGGACCACAGATACGCAGTATTTT	CASSLENSRTTDTQYF
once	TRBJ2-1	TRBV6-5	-	TGTACCAGCAGCAATGGAGGGCTATCCTACAATGAGCCGTTCTTC	CTSSNGGLSYNEPFF
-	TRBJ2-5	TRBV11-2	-	TGTGCCAGCAGCCTGACGACAGGGGCGGGAGAGACACAGTACTTC	CASSLTTGAGETQYF
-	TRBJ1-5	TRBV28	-	TGTGCCAGCAGTAAATCCGCTATCAATCAGCCCCAGCATTTT	CASSKSAINQPQHF
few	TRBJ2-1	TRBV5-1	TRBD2	TGCGCCAGCAGCTTGGTGGCGGGAGGGAATAATGAGCAGTTCTTC	CASSLVAGGNNEQFF
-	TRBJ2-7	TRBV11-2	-	TGTGCTAGCAACCGCGAATCCTACGAGCAGTACTTC	CASNRESYEQYF
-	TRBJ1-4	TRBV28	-	TGTGCCAGCAGGCTCGACCAGGCCTTCTATGAAAAACTGTTTTTT	CASRLDQAFYEKLFF
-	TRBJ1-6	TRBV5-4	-	TGTGCCAGCTCGCGTAATAATTCACCCCTCCACTTT	CASSRNNSPLHF
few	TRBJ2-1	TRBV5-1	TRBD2	TGCGCCAGCAGCCCGGGACTAGCGGGAGCCTACAATGAGCAGTTCTTC	CASSPGLAGAYNEQFF
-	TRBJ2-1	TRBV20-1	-	TGCAGTGCTAGATCTCGACAGGTTTATGGCAATGAGCAGTTCTTC	CSARSRQVYGNEQFF
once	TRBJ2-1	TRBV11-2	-	TGTGCCAGCGGCTTAGATGGTAGCTCCTGCAATGAGCACTTCTTC	CASGLDGSSCNEHFF
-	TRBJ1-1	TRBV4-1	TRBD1	TGTGCCAGCAGCCATGATAGACAGGGGGCCTTCGTGGGCCACACTGAAGCTTTCTTT	CASSHDRQGAFVGHTEAFF
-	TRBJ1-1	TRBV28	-	TGTGCCAGCAGTTTGGGGAGGAGTAGGGCTGAAGCTTTCTTT	CASSLGRSRAEAFF
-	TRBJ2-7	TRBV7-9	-	TGTGCCAGCAGCACCCAGACGGAACCCTACGAGAAGTACTTC	CASSTQTEPYEKYF
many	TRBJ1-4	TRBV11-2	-	TGTGCCAGCAGCTCGCAAACCGGACGAAATGAAAAACTGTTTTTT	CASSSQTGRNEKLFF
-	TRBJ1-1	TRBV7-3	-	TGTGCCAGCAGCTTGGACAGGAACACTGAAGCTTTCTTT	CASSLDRNTEAFF
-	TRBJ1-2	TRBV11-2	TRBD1	TGTGCTAGCAGCCCTGACAGGGGAGGGGGCTACACCTTC	CASSPDRGGGYTF
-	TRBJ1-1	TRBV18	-	TGTGCCAGCTCACCACAGTGGGCGAACACTGAAGCTTTCTTT	CASSPQWANTEAFF
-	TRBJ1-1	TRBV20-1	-	TGCAGTGCTAGCCCCTGGGGGACTGAAGCTTTCTTT	CSASPWGTEAFF
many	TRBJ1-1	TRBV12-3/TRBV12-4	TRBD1	TGTGCCAGCAGTTTAGAAAACAGGGGGCCGAACACTGAAGCTTTCTTT	CASSLENRGPNTEAFF
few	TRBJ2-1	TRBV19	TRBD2	TGTGCCAGTAGTATATATAGGACTAGCGGGAGTCCCCATGAGCAGTTCTTC	CASSIYRTSGSPHEQFF
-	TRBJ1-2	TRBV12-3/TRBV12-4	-	TGTGACAGCAGCGAACGGGGGGGGCGCCCCAAAACTAACGTAGGCTACACCTTC	CDSSERGGRPKTNVGYTF
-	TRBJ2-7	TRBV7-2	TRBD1	TGTGCCCGCAGCAGACCGAAAGGACAGGGCTATAGCTCCTACGAGCAGTACTTC	CARSRPKGQGYSSYEQYF
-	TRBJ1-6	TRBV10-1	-	TGCGCTAGCAGACCTAACCTTAGGCCCCGGCTTGGCTACTTT	CASRPNLRPRLGYF
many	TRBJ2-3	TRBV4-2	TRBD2	TGTGCCAGCAGCCAAGAAGGGGAGGGCGGGGTAGATACGCAGTATTTT	CASSQEGEGGVDTQYF
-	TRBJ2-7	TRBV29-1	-	TGTAGCGTGTGTACAGGGTCTCCGTACGAGCAGCACTTC	CSVCTGSPYEQHF
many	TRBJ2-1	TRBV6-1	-	TGTGCCAGCAGTGAGAGGGACGGACAGTACAATGAGCAGTTCTTC	CASSERDGQYNEQFF
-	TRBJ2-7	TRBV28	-	TGTGCCACCCAAGCACGGTCAGAGAGGGCCGAGCAGTACTTC	CATQARSERAEQYF
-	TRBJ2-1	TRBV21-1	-	TGTGCCAGCAGCAAAGATAGCGCAAACAATGAGCAGTTCTTC	CASSKDSANNEQFF
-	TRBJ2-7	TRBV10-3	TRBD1	TGTGCCATCACTGAGTCGTACAGGGGGTTCTACGAGCGGTACTTC	CAITESYRGFYERYF
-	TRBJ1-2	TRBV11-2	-	TGTACCAGCAGCTCAATCCGGGGGAATGATGACTACACCTTC	CTSSSIRGNDDYTF
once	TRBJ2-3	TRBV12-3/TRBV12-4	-	TGTGCCAGCAGTCTGGAGGAAGATAAGCAGTATTTT	CASSLEEDKQYF
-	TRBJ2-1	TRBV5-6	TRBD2	TGTGCCAGCAGTCTGGGACTAGCGGAAGGGTCGGCCTACAATGAGCAGTTCTTC	CASSLGLAEGSAYNEQFF
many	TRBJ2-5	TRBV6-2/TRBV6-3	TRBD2	TGTGCCAGCAGCCTTACTAGCGGGAGTGGGGCAGAGACCCAGTACTTC	CASSLTSGSGAETQYF
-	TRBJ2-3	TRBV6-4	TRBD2	TGTGCCAGTAGCGGCGTAGCGGGAGGGTCCACAGATACGCAGTATTTT	CASSGVAGGSTDTQYF
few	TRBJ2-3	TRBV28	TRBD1	TGTGCCAGCAGCCGTTGGCAGGGGGCAATAGATACGCAGTATTTT	CASSRWQGAIDTQYF